Each of the 29 T cell receptor beta chains below was sequenced from the same sample in a study of T cell repertoires in cytomegalovirus infection. Their antigen targets remain unknown. TCRdb fed the reads into MiXCR, producing one record per CDR3 protein. The sample has 340,000 or so distinct CDR3 sequences, around 25% seen once. The sequencing used cultured PBMCs, collected from culture after CMV antigen stimulation. The receptors shown here come from a human donor in good health (CMV status not recorded). Some clones in this sample may be carry-over from other donors' samples.

This clonotype has more than one count but fewer than ten. CDR3: CASSLEGHLYNEQFF. CDR3 DNA sequence: TGTGCCAGCAGTTTAGAGGGACATCTATACAATGAGCAGTTCTTC. The chain combines TRBV12-3 or TRBV12-4 with TRBJ2-1; a possible D gene is TRBD1 (6 bases). V dropped 1 base and J dropped 4 bases, with 11 bases sitting between them. This CDR3 is 15 amino acids long.

The V call is TRBV5-5, the J call TRBJ2-7, with D possibly matching TRBD1 (6 bases). This CDR3 spans 14 amino acids. V lost 4 bases to trimming and J lost 2 bases, with 13 bases between them. The germline gives CDR1 SGHKS, CDR2 YYEKEE (reference sequence). CDR3 residues: CASSVPGQPYEQYF. The CDR3 DNA follows: TGTGCCAGCAGCGTGCCGGGACAACCCTACGAGCAGTACTTC.

The chain is built from TRBV7-6 and TRBJ2-1; 9 nucleotides agree with TRBD2. Germline CDR1 reads SGHVS; CDR2 reads FNYEAQ. The V gene end was trimmed by 8 bases and the J gene end by 5 bases; junction bases not matched to a gene: 7. This CDR3 has 14 amino acids. The CDR3 loop is CASSPGGRDNEQFF. As DNA, the CDR3 is TGTGCCAGCTCCCCCGGCGGGAGGGACAATGAGCAGTTCTTC.

This clonotype was detected many times. This chain uses TRBV7-2 with TRBJ2-7, with 9 bases matching TRBD2. The CDR3 is made up of 15 amino acids. V dropped 8 bases and J dropped 3; count of bases not matched to a gene: 11. CDR1 is SGHTA and CDR2 is FQGNSA in the germline V gene. The CDR3 loop is CASSPGAGGYYEQYF. CDR3 sequence (DNA): TGTGCCAGCTCACCCGGGGCGGGAGGGTACTACGAGCAGTACTTC.

The genes are TRBV25-1 and TRBJ1-3; possible D gene TRBD1, 5 bases. Germline V gene lookup returns CDR1 MGHDK and CDR2 SYGVNS. The ends were cut back, 9 bases at V and 4 bases at J, with 10 bases in the middle. The CDR3 contains 12 residues. Here the CDR3 DNA reads TGTGCCAGTGGGACGCCGGGAAACACCATATATTTT. This sequence encodes CASGTPGNTIYF.

V usage is TRBV11-3 and J usage is TRBJ2-1; 9 nucleotides match TRBD2. V shed 1 base and J 2 bases; nucleotides not matched to a gene: 6. The CDR3 has 17 residues. Germline assignment: CDR1 SGHNT and CDR2 YENEEA. CDR3 loop: CASSLGVRLAAYNEQFF. The CDR3 DNA reads as TGTGCCAGCAGCTTAGGGGTGAGACTAGCGGCCTACAATGAGCAGTTCTTC.

Many counts were recorded for this clonotype. The chain couples TRBV7-7 to TRBJ2-7, with unresolved D. This CDR3 contains 12 residues. Trimming removed 6 bases from V and 4 bases from J, with 10 bases in between. Germline V CDR1 and CDR2: SSHAT, FNYEAQ (reference sequence). The CDR3 loop reads CASRHDGYEQYF. The CDR3 coding sequence is TGTGCCAGCAGACACGACGGGTACGAGCAGTACTTC.

This chain connects TRBV12-3 or TRBV12-4 to TRBJ1-4, with 9 bases matching TRBD1. V was clipped by 6 bases and J by 5 bases; unmatched bases: 4. The CDR3 length is 14 residues. In DNA, the CDR3 is TGTGCCAGCAGGCAGACAGGGGGAAATGAAAAACTGTTTTTT. This gives the protein CASRQTGGNEKLFF.

The chain is built from TRBV7-8 and TRBJ2-2; TRBD2 matches at 7 bases. Germline CDR1 reads SGHVS; CDR2 reads FQNEAQ. The CDR3 has 16 amino acids. V trimming: 5 bases; J trimming: 1 base; junction bases outside the gene matches: 7. Here the CDR3 DNA reads TGTGCCAGCAGCCGCCGAGCTAGCGGGAACACCGGGGAGCTGTTTTTT. Translated: CASSRRASGNTGELFF.

The chain combines TRBV10-3 with TRBJ2-3; 13 nucleotides line up with TRBD2. Germline assignment: CDR1 ENHRY and CDR2 SYGVKD. The CDR3 is made up of 19 amino acids. Losses at the gene ends were 5 bases for V and 1 base for J; bases not matched to a gene: 12. The CDR3 loop is CAISQTSGRAGSGTDTQYF. Written as DNA, the CDR3 is TGTGCCATCAGTCAAACTAGCGGGAGGGCCGGTAGCGGCACAGATACGCAGTATTTT.

The rearrangement links TRBV7-3 to TRBJ1-2, with a tentative D call TRBD1 (6 bases). The CDR3 is 14 residues long. The ends were cut back, 4 bases at V and 4 bases at J, with 13 bases in the middle. CDR1 SGHTA and CDR2 FQGTGA come from the germline V gene. The chain's CDR3 is CASSSSGGAYGYTF. CDR3 nucleotides: TGTGCCAGCAGCTCGTCCGGGGGCGCCTATGGCTACACCTTC.

This clonotype appeared a few times. The V gene is TRBV7-6, the J gene TRBJ1-1; the D gene is possibly TRBD1 (5 bases). Trimming pared 5 bases from V and 4 bases from J, leaving 26 bases between. Germline CDR1 is SGHVS and CDR2 is FNYEAQ. The CDR3 spans 18 residues. CDR3 region: CASSPAARGKHQGTEAFF. CDR3 sequence (DNA): TGTGCCAGCAGCCCCGCCGCTCGGGGGAAGCACCAGGGCACTGAAGCTTTCTTT. Together with reference TRBV7-6 and TRBJ1-1, the CDR3 gives the full variable domain: GAGVSQSPRYKVTKRGQDVALRCDPISGHVSLYWYRQALGQGPEFLTYFNYEAQQDKSGLPNDRFSAERPEGSISTLTIQRTEQRDSAMYRCASSPAARGKHQGTEAFFGQGTRLTVV.

A few counts support this clonotype. J is TRBJ2-3 and V is TRBV7-2, with 9 positions matching TRBD2. CDR3 length: 15 amino acids. J gave up 1 base and V 8 bases, and 7 bases lay outside the gene matches. Germline V gene lookup returns CDR1 SGHTA and CDR2 FQGNSA. The CDR3 spells CASGAGGIGTDTQYF. Here the CDR3 DNA reads TGTGCCAGCGGAGCGGGAGGAATTGGCACAGATACGCAGTATTTT.

This chain links TRBV5-1 with TRBJ1-2; D uncertain. V was clipped by 2 bases and J by 2 bases, with 7 bases between them. From germline, CDR1 is SGHRS and CDR2 YFSETQ. The CDR3 spans 13 residues. CDR3 DNA: TGCGCCAGCAGCTTTTCAGAGAACTATGGCTACACCTTC. This translates into CASSFSENYGYTF.

The chain employs TRBV6-2 or TRBV6-3 and TRBJ1-4; D is perhaps TRBD1 (5 bases). The V and J ends lost 4 bases and 7 bases respectively, with 13 bases between them. This CDR3 comprises 14 residues. Germline values: CDR1 MNHEY, CDR2 SVGEGT. The CDR3: CASSFTRGTEKLFF. As DNA, the CDR3 is TGTGCCAGCAGTTTTACTCGAGGGACTGAAAAACTGTTTTTT.

In this sample, this clonotype turned up many times. The gene calls are TRBV6-5 and TRBJ1-3; weak D call: TRBD1 (6 bases). Germline assignment: CDR1 MNHEY and CDR2 SVGAGI. V dropped 0 bases and J dropped 0 bases, with 9 bases sitting between them. There are 16 residues in the CDR3. The CDR3 loop is CASSYSGTTSGNTIYF. As DNA, the CDR3 is TGTGCCAGCAGTTACTCGGGGACAACCTCTGGAAACACCATATATTTT.

V is TRBV19 and J is TRBJ2-3; 10 nucleotides line up with TRBD2. Germline V lookup: CDR1 LNHDA, CDR2 SQIVND (reference sequence). V was pared by 0 bases and J by 4 bases, with 7 bases of the junction left unmatched. The CDR3 is 17 amino acids. The CDR3 sequence: CASSIDGAGGPADTQYF. For the CDR3, the DNA is TGTGCCAGTAGTATAGACGGAGCGGGAGGGCCTGCAGATACGCAGTATTTT.

The CDR3 sequence is CASSHGTSGSREQYV. The DNA of the CDR3 is TGTGCCAGCAGCCACGGGACTAGCGGGAGTAGGGAACAGTACGTC. The chain couples TRBV5-4 to TRBJ2-7, with TRBD2 identical over 14 bases. In germline, CDR1 is SGHNT, CDR2 YYREEE (reference sequence). The CDR3 is 15 amino acids. V trimming: 4 bases; J trimming: 10 bases; junction bases outside the gene matches: 10.

This sequence joins TRBV29-1 and TRBJ1-2; D uncertain. The germline V gene has CDR1 SQVTM and CDR2 ANQGSEA. This CDR3 region has 12 residues. V lost 7 bases and J 4 bases, leaving 13 bases between the germline ends. This CDR3 reads CSASTARYGYTF. The CDR3 nucleotides are TGCAGCGCCAGCACCGCGCGCTATGGCTACACCTTC. The entire variable domain, with the rest obtained from reference TRBV29-1 and TRBJ1-2, is as follows: SAVISQKPSRDICQRGTSLTIQCQVDSQVTMMFWYRQQPGQSLTLIATANQGSEATYESGFVIDKFPISRPNLTFSTLTVSNMSPEDSSIYLCSASTARYGYTFGSGTRLTVV.

The sample holds many counts of this clonotype. This rearrangement joins TRBV11-2 to TRBJ2-5, with 7 bases identical to TRBD2. Germline V CDR1 and CDR2: SGHAT, FQNNGV. CDR3 length equals 14 residues. The J segment lost 5 bases and the V segment lost 1 base, leaving 4 bases of the junction unmatched. CDR3: CASSLVAGRETQYF. The CDR3 DNA sequence: TGTGCCAGCAGCTTAGTGGCCGGGAGGGAGACCCAGTACTTC.

This clonotype was seen a few times. This rearrangement joins TRBV18 to TRBJ2-1; no clear D gene. The CDR3 has 17 residues. Trimming left V 3 bases short and J 1 base short, with 16 bases between. Germline V gene lookup returns CDR1 KGHSH and CDR2 LQKENI. The CDR3 coding sequence is TGTGCCAGCTCACCGGTCCTCTTAAGGGTGTCCTACAATGAGCAGTTCTTC. The encoded protein is CASSPVLLRVSYNEQFF.

This chain links TRBV20-1 with TRBJ1-5, with TRBD1 as a possible D gene (5 bases). CDR3 length: 12 residues. Per germline, CDR1 DFQATT and CDR2 SNEGSKA (reference sequence). V dropped 7 bases and J dropped 9 bases, with 16 bases sitting between them. The CDR3 nucleotides are TGCAGTGTTGGACCCGGGGGAAGGCCCCAGCATTTT. This codes for CSVGPGGRPQHF.

The chain is built from TRBV4-1 and TRBJ2-7; a weak D match, TRBD2 (6 bases). From germline, CDR1 is MGHRA and CDR2 YSYEKL. The V end was cut by 8 bases, the J end by 0 bases, with 17 bases between. This CDR3 has 15 amino acids. CDR3 bases: TGCGCCAGCTCGGTCCGGGACTCCCTCTCCTACGAGCAGTACGTC. Translating gives CASSVRDSLSYEQYV.

This clonotype was counted only a few times. The CDR3 region is CASSLDRVEGQPQHF. The CDR3 DNA reads as TGTGCCAGCAGCCTCGACAGGGTGGAGGGTCAGCCCCAGCATTTT. The rearrangement uses TRBV6-2 or TRBV6-3 and TRBJ1-5, with 7 nucleotides matching TRBD1. The J segment lost 6 bases and the V segment lost 6 bases, leaving 11 bases of the junction unmatched. In germline, CDR1 is MNHEY, CDR2 SVGEGT. The CDR3 consists of 15 residues.

Remarks on this clonotype: This may be a read error, as it is one base from a much larger clone. The chain is built from TRBV7-2 and TRBJ1-1; D is perhaps TRBD1 (5 bases). CDR1 SGHTA and CDR2 FQGNSA come from the germline V gene. Trimming pared 1 base from V and 2 bases from J, leaving 14 bases between. The CDR3 is 16 residues long. DNA for the CDR3: TGTGCCAGCAGCTTAGTGGGCAGGGTAGTAAACACTGAAGCTTTCTTT. It is translated as CASSLVGRVVNTEAFF.

The chain has TRBV5-8 and TRBJ2-7; 10 bases are shared with TRBD1. Germline V gene lookup returns CDR1 SGHTS and CDR2 YDEGEE. Unmatched junction bases numbered 2, after V lost 0 bases and J lost 2 bases. The CDR3 extends over 15 amino acids. CDR3: CASSLVGTGAYEQYF. The CDR3 nucleotides read TGTGCCAGCAGCTTGGTAGGGACAGGGGCCTACGAGCAGTACTTC.

A few counts support this clonotype. The rearrangement uses TRBV7-9 and TRBJ1-6; TRBD1 matches at 8 bases. Unmatched junction bases numbered 12, after V lost 1 base and J lost 7 bases. The germline gives CDR1 SEHNR, CDR2 FQNEAQ (reference sequence). The CDR3 spans 18 residues. The CDR3 sequence is CASSLVDREYVGNSPLHF. The CDR3 DNA sequence: TGTGCCAGCAGCTTAGTGGACAGGGAGTACGTTGGGAATTCACCCCTCCACTTT.

The genes are TRBV27 and TRBJ2-2; TRBD1 matches at 7 bases. CDR3 size: 17 residues. Germline CDR1 and CDR2: MNHEY and SMNVEV (reference sequence). J gave up 5 bases and V 2 bases, and 11 bases lay outside the gene matches. DNA of the CDR3: TGTGCCAGCAGTTTAGAAGGGGGCGTACTGTATACCGGGGAGCTGTTTTTT. Translated: CASSLEGGVLYTGELFF.

This clonotype has only one observation. Possible read error: a much larger clone is one base away. The rearrangement uses TRBV7-2 and TRBJ1-2; D is perhaps TRBD1 (6 bases). Per germline, CDR1 SGHTA and CDR2 FQGNSA. The CDR3 is 16 amino acids. CDR3 sequence: CVSSEGGRWLSSGYTF. For the CDR3, the DNA is TGTGTCAGCAGCGAGGGGGGGCGCTGGTTGAGTAGTGGCTACACCTTC.